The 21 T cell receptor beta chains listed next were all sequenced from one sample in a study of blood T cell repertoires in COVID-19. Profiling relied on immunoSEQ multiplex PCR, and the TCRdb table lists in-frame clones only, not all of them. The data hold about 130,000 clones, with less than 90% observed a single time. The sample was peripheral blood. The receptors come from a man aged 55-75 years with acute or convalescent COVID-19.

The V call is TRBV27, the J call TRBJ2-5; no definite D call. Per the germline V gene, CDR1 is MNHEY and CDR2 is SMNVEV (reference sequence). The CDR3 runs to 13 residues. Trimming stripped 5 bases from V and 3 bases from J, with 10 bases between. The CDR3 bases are TGTGCCAGCAGTCCATGGCAAAAAGAGACCCAGTACTTC. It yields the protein CASSPWQKETQYF.

The CDR3 loop reads CASSYSPNQGSIYF. The CDR3 DNA follows: TGTGCCAGCAGTTACTCCCCAAATCAGGGGTCCATATATTTT. The chain employs TRBV6-6 and TRBJ1-3; weak D call: TRBD1 (6 bases). Germline-derived CDR1 and CDR2 are MNHNY and SVGAGI (reference sequence). V dropped 0 bases and J dropped 11 bases, with 14 bases sitting between them. The CDR3 spans 14 residues.

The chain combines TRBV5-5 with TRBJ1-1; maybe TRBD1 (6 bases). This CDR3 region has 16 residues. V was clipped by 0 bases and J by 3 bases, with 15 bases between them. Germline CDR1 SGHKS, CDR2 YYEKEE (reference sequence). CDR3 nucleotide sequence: TGTGCCAGCAGCTTGGGGCGGGGGCAGTGGGACACTGAAGCTTTCTTT. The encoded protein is CASSLGRGQWDTEAFF.

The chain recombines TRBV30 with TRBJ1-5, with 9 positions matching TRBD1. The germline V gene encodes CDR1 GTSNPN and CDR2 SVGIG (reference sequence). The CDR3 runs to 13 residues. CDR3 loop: CAFRDRANQPQHF. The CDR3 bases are TGTGCGTTTAGGGACAGGGCCAATCAGCCCCAGCATTTT. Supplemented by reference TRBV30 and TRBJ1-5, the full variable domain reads SQTIHQWPATLVQPVGSPLSLECTVEGTSNPNLYWYRQAAGRGLQLLFYSVGIGQISSEVPQNLSASRPQDRQFILSSKKLLLSDSGFYLCAFRDRANQPQHFGDGTRLSIL.

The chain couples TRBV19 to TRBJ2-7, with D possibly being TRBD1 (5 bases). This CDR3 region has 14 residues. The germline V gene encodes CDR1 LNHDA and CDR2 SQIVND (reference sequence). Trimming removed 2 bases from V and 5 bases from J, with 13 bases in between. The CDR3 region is CASSIWQGTHEQYF. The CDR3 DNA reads TGTGCCAGTAGTATATGGCAGGGTACCCACGAGCAGTACTTC. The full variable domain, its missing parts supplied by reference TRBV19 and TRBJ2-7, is DGGITQSPKYLFRKEGQNVTLSCEQNLNHDAMYWYRQDPGQGLRLIYYSQIVNDFQKGDIAEGYSVSREKKESFPLTVTSAQKNPTAFYLCASSIWQGTHEQYFGPGTRLTVT.

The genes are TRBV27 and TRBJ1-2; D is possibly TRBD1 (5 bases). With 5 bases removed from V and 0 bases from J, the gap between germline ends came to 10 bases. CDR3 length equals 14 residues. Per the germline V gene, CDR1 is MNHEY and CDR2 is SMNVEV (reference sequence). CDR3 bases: TGTGCCAGCAGTAACGGGGGATCTAACTATGGCTACACCTTC. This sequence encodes CASSNGGSNYGYTF.

DNA for the CDR3: TGTGCCAGCAGCCAAGATTATGGGAGGGAAAAACTGTTTTTT. Protein sequence: CASSQDYGREKLFF. The chain links TRBV4-2 to TRBJ1-4; D remains ambiguous. CDR1 and CDR2 from the germline V gene are LGHNA and YNFKEQ. The CDR3 consists of 14 residues. Trimming removed 0 bases from V and 8 bases from J, with 10 bases in between.

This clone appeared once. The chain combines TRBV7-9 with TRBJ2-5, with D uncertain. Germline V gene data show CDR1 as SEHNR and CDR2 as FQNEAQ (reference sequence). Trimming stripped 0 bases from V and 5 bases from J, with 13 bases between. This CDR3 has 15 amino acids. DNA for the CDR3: TGTGCCAGCAGCTTAGCGGGCCAACCGGCCGAGACCCAGTACTTC. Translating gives CASSLAGQPAETQYF.

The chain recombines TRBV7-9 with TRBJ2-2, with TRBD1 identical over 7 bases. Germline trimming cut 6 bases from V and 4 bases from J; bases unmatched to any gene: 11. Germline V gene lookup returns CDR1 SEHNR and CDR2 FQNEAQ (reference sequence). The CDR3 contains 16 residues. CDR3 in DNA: TGTGCCAGCAGGATTCACTTAGGGGGCAGCACCGGGGAGCTGTTTTTT. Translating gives CASRIHLGGSTGELFF.

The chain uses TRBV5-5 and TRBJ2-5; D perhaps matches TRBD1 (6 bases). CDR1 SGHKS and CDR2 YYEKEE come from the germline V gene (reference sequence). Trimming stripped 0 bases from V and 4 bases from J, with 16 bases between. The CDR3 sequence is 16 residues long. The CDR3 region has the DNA TGTGCCAGCAGCTTGGTGGGCTCAGGGGTGAGAGAGACCCAGTACTTC. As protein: CASSLVGSGVRETQYF. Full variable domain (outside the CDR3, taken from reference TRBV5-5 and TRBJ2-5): DAGVTQSPTHLIKTRGQQVTLRCSPISGHKSVSWYQQVLGQGPQFIFQYYEKEERGRGNFPDRFSARQFPNYSSELNVNALLLGDSALYLCASSLVGSGVRETQYFGPGTRLLVL.

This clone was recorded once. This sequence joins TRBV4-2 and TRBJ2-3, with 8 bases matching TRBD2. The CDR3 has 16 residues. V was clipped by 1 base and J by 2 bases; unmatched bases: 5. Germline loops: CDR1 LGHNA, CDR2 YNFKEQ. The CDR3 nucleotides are TGTGCCAGCAGCCAAGCCGGGGGGGCTTCCACAGATACGCAGTATTTT. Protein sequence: CASSQAGGASTDTQYF.

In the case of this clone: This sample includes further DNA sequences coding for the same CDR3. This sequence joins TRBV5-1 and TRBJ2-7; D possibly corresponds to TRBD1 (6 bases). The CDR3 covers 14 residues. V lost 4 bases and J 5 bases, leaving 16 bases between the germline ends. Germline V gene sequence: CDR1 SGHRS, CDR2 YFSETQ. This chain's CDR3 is CASSRGQGLNEQYF. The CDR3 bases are TGCGCCAGCAGCCGCGGGCAGGGGTTGAACGAGCAGTACTTC.

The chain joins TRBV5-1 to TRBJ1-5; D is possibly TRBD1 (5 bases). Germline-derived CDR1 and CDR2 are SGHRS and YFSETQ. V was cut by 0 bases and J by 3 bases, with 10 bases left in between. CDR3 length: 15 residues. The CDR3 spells CASSLGGGVNQPQHF. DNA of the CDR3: TGCGCCAGCAGCTTGGGAGGAGGGGTCAATCAGCCCCAGCATTTT.

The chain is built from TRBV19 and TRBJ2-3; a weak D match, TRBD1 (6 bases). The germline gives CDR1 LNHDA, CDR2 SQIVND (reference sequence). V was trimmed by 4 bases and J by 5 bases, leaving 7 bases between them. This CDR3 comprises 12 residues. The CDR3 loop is CASSTRGDTQYF. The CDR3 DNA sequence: TGTGCCAGTAGTACCAGGGGAGATACGCAGTATTTT.

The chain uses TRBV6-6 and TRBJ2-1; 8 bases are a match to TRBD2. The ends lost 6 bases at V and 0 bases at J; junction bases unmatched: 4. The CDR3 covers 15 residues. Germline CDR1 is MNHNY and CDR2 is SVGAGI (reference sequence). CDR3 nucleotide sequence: TGTGCCAGCAGCCGCGGGGGGAGCTCCTACAATGAGCAGTTCTTC. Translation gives CASSRGGSSYNEQFF.

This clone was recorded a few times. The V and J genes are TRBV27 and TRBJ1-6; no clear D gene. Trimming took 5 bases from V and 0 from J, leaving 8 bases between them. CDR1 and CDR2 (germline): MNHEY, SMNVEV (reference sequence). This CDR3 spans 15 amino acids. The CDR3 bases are TGTGCCAGCAGTCCTCTATCCTCCTATAATTCACCCCTCCACTTT. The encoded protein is CASSPLSSYNSPLHF.

CDR3 loop: CASSLGPQRGAQYF. As DNA, the CDR3 is TGTGCCAGCAGCCTGGGACCCCAGCGGGGGGCCCAGTACTTC. The chain is built from TRBV9 and TRBJ2-5; 9 bases are shared with TRBD2. Looked up from germline, CDR1 is SGDLS and CDR2 is YYNGEE. The J segment lost 9 bases and the V segment lost 4 bases, leaving 10 bases of the junction unmatched. The CDR3 covers 14 residues. Full variable domain (rest looked up from reference TRBV9 and TRBJ2-5): DSGVTQTPKHLITATGQRVTLRCSPRSGDLSVYWYQQSLDQGLQFLIQYYNGEERAKGNILERFSAQQFPDLHSELNLSSLELGDSALYFCASSLGPQRGAQYFGPGTRLLVL.

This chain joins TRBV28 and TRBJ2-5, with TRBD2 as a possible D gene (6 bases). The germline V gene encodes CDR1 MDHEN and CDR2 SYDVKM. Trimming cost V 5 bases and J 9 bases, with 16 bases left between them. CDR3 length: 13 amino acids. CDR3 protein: CASSPYGAGSQYF. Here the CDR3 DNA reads TGTGCCAGCAGTCCCTATGGGGCGGGGTCCCAGTACTTC.

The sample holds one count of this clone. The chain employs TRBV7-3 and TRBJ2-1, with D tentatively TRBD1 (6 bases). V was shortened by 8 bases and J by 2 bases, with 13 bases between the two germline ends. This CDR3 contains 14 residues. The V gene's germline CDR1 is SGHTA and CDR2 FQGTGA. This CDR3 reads CASRRDTAYNEQFF. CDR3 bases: TGTGCCAGCCGCCGGGACACCGCCTACAATGAGCAGTTCTTC.

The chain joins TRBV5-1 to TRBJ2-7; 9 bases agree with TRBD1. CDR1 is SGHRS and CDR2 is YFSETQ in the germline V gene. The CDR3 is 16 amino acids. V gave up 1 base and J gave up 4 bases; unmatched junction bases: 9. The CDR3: CASSLNSGQGIYEQYF. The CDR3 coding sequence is TGCGCCAGCAGCTTGAATTCCGGACAGGGGATTTACGAGCAGTACTTC.

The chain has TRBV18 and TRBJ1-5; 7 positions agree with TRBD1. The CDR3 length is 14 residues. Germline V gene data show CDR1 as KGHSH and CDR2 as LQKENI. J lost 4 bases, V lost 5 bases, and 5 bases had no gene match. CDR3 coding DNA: TGTGCCAGCTCAACGACAGGGAGGAATCAGCCCCAGCATTTT. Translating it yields CASSTTGRNQPQHF.